The 11 T cell receptor beta chains listed next were all sequenced from one sample in a study of shared clonotypes between healthy human individuals. Naive CD8 cells comprised CD45RO-negative, CCR7-positively selected cells, excluding terminally differentiated effector memory CD45RA+ cells. Measured with immunoSEQ multiplex PCR; TCRdb has only the in-frame clones, and not every one. The profile shows roughly 2.1 million clones, roughly 91% of them singletons. The material sequenced was naive CD8+ T cells from PBMCs. These receptors were collected from a man between 18 and 29 years old in good health. Some clones in this sample may be carry-over from other donors' samples.

This rearrangement joins TRBV9 to TRBJ2-1; TRBD2 matches 8 bases. CDR1 is SGDLS, CDR2 YYNGEE, per germline. After removal of 4 bases from V and 7 bases from J, the junction contained 10 bases not matched to a gene. This CDR3 spans 15 amino acids. CDR3 sequence reads: CASSPRETSANEQFF. Written as DNA, the CDR3 is TGTGCCAGCAGCCCTCGAGAGACTAGCGCAAATGAGCAGTTCTTC.

V usage is TRBV28 and J usage is TRBJ2-1; TRBD1 might be the D (5 bases). Germline-derived CDR1 and CDR2 are MDHEN and SYDVKM. The V end was cut by 11 bases, the J end by 8 bases, with 13 bases between. CDR3 length: 11 amino acids. CDR3 protein: CAATWGDEQFF. The CDR3 nucleotides are TGTGCCGCAACTTGGGGCGATGAGCAGTTCTTC.

The V gene is TRBV7-9, the J gene TRBJ1-2; the D gene is possibly TRBD1 (5 bases). Germline V gene lookup returns CDR1 SEHNR and CDR2 FQNEAQ (reference sequence). The CDR3 is made up of 14 amino acids. V lost 5 bases, J lost 8 bases, and 18 bases lay in between. The CDR3 protein is CASSQAGTEGGYTF. DNA of the CDR3: TGTGCCAGCAGCCAGGCCGGGACGGAGGGCGGCTACACCTTC. Together with reference TRBV7-9 and TRBJ1-2, the CDR3 gives the full variable domain: DTGVSQNPRHKITKRGQNVTFRCDPISEHNRLYWYRQTLGQGPEFLTYFQNEAQLEKSRLLSDRFSAERPKGSFSTLEIQRTEQGDSAMYLCASSQAGTEGGYTFGSGTRLTVV.

This chain uses TRBV11-2 with TRBJ2-3; tentatively, D is TRBD2 (6 bases). The V end was cut by 4 bases, the J end by 6 bases, with 11 bases between. Per the germline V gene, CDR1 is SGHAT and CDR2 is FQNNGV. This CDR3 has 13 amino acids. CDR3 nucleotide sequence: TGTGCCAGCAGCTACGACGGGAGTGATACGCAGTATTTT. It specifies CASSYDGSDTQYF.

This clone was detected once. The chain employs TRBV27 and TRBJ2-1, with D possibly TRBD1 on 6 matching bases. CDR1 MNHEY and CDR2 SMNVEV come from the germline V gene (reference sequence). Trimming stripped 9 bases from V and 3 bases from J, with 12 bases between. The length of the CDR3 is 13 residues. The CDR3 spells CASSDSFYNEQFF. CDR3 DNA: TGTGCCAGTTCGGACAGCTTCTACAATGAGCAGTTCTTC.

The chain has TRBV2 and TRBJ2-5; 7 bases are shared with TRBD2. The CDR3 is 15 residues long. Germline loops: CDR1 SNHLY, CDR2 FYNNEI. V dropped 1 base and J dropped 4; count of bases not matched to a gene: 6. The CDR3 protein is CASSEEGRVGETQYF. The CDR3 DNA is TGTGCCAGCAGTGAAGAAGGGAGGGTAGGAGAGACCCAGTACTTC.

This clone has just one count. The chain has TRBV27 and TRBJ2-7, with 8 bases lining up with TRBD1. This CDR3 is built from 15 residues. In germline, CDR1 is MNHEY, CDR2 SMNVEV (reference sequence). The J segment lost 4 bases and the V segment lost 3 bases, leaving 8 bases of the junction unmatched. CDR3 protein: CASSFLGQGRYEQYF. The CDR3, as DNA: TGTGCCAGCAGTTTCTTAGGACAGGGTCGATACGAGCAGTACTTC.

The chain couples TRBV7-9 to TRBJ2-5; D may be TRBD1 (7 bases). The CDR3 is made up of 15 amino acids. Germline CDR1 SEHNR, CDR2 FQNEAQ (reference sequence). The ends were cut back, 1 base at V and 4 bases at J, with 13 bases in the middle. CDR3 sequence reads: CASSLGWQGGETQYF. CDR3 sequence (DNA): TGTGCCAGCAGCTTAGGGTGGCAGGGGGGAGAGACCCAGTACTTC.

The V call is TRBV27, the J call TRBJ2-7; TRBD1 is a possible D gene (5 bases). V was clipped by 6 bases and J by 2 bases, with 17 bases between them. The germline V gene encodes CDR1 MNHEY and CDR2 SMNVEV (reference sequence). The CDR3 covers 15 residues. CDR3 in amino acids: CASSPDSNNAYEQYF. CDR3 bases: TGTGCCAGCAGCCCAGACAGTAACAATGCCTACGAGCAGTACTTC.

The chain employs TRBV6-5 and TRBJ2-3; D unclear. V lost 6 bases, J lost 0 bases, and 13 bases lay in between. The CDR3 is 15 residues long. Germline loops: CDR1 MNHEY, CDR2 SVGAGI. The CDR3, as DNA: TGTGCCAGCAGGAACTTTTGGAGTAGCACAGATACGCAGTATTTT. It translates to CASRNFWSSTDTQYF.

The J gene is TRBJ2-1, the V gene TRBV10-2; the match to TRBD2 covers 12 bases. The germline CDR1 and CDR2 sequences are WSHSY and SAAADI. Germline trimming cut 2 bases from V and 14 bases from J; bases unmatched to any gene: 4. The CDR3 length is 13 residues. The CDR3 DNA reads as TGCGCCAGCAGTGAGGCTAGCGGGAGGGCCGAGTTCTTC. It specifies CASSEASGRAEFF.